The clone carrying this TCR beta chain was seen a single time. The antigen remains unidentified. This may arise from a read error, as a much more abundant clone is one base away. TCRdb called the reads again in MiXCR, with one record for every CDR3 protein. The sample lists approximately 400,000 distinct CDR3 sequences; approximately 30% were seen once. Germline-derived CDR1 and CDR2 are SGHTA and FQGNSA. V shed 5 bases and J shed 13 bases, with 20 bases lying between them. This CDR3 has 13 amino acids. This sample was included in a study of T cell repertoires in cytomegalovirus infection. About the study: Evidence of both CMV infection and a matching HLA type came from public TCR beta signatures. Regarding the study as a whole: Predominance within the ex vivo response was attributable to HLA-C-restricted CMV-specific TCR beta clonotypes.

The chain recombines TRBV7-2 with TRBJ1-1; tentative D call: TRBD1 (6 bases). Sequencing used PBMCs. The clonotype originates from a human donor in good health (CMV status not recorded). Some clones in this sample may be carry-over from other donors' samples. CDR3 protein: CASSRQPDSEVFF. CDR3 sequence (DNA): TGTGCCAGCAGCCGACAACCGGACAGTGAGGTTTTCTTT.